The source of this T cell receptor (beta chain) is a study of response to subunit inactivated influenza vaccine. Study results and limitations: Authors suggested seasonal influenza vaccinations each recruit few new T cells.

CDR1 is SGHDN, CDR2 FVKESK, per germline. The CDR3 loop spans 14 amino acids. Trimming shortened V by 1 base and J by 2 bases, and 8 bases separated the two germline ends. TCRdb passed the RT-PCR reads through MiXCR, listing each CDR3 protein once. Among under 200,000 distinct CDR3 sequences listed, roughly 11% were seen once. On this clonotype itself: The antigen is undetermined.

The material sequenced was non-naive T cells sorted from PBMCs, taken more than 35 days after vaccination. J is TRBJ2-5 and V is TRBV14; no clear D gene. The clonotype was recovered from a man aged 50 to 60 who received an inactivated influenza vaccine. The CDR3 DNA is TGTGCCAGCAGCCAAGTTGGCCTACAAGAGACCCAGTACTTC. Amino acid sequence: CASSQVGLQETQYF.